The rows below give T cell receptor beta chains drawn from one sample of a study of CD8+ T cells in alopecia areata. Profiled with immunoSEQ multiplex PCR; TCRdb holds only in-frame clones, not every one. The profile covers about 250,000 clones, with 60% appearing a single time and about 0.9% taken by the ten largest. The sequencing here drew on CD4+ T cells sorted from blood, taken at approximately week 51, from a patient treated with tofacitinib. These TCRs come from a human donor with alopecia areata. CDR3s include the opening cysteine and the closing phenylalanine or tryptophan. The D gene is left open where the match is weak. Clone size is stated in some rows and not others, as once, few, many or a class when expanded.

clone size | J gene | D gene | V gene | CDR3 DNA | CDR3 protein
few | TRBJ2-7 | NA | TRBV9 | TGTGCCAGCAGCCCCGGGACATTCACTAGCGAGCAGTACTTC | CASSPGTFTSEQYF
few | TRBJ2-1 | NA | TRBV30 | TGTGCCAACCCGGGTCCGCACAATGAGCAGTTCTTC | CANPGPHNEQFF
NA | TRBJ1-1 | NA | TRBV6-5 | TGTGCCAGCAGTCTTAATGGGGACACTGAAGCTTTCTTT | CASSLNGDTEAFF
NA | TRBJ2-1 | NA | TRBV18 | TGTGCCAGCTCAGTCCGGGACGTCGAGTTCTTC | CASSVRDVEFF
NA | TRBJ1-1 | NA | TRBV30 | TGTGCCTGGAAGGGGACACCTAAGACTGAAGCTTTCTTT | CAWKGTPKTEAFF
NA | TRBJ2-3 | TRBD2 | TRBV7-6 | TGTGCCAGCAGCCCGGCGGGGGTCACAGATACGCAGTATTTT | CASSPAGVTDTQYF
NA | TRBJ2-6 | NA | TRBV27 | TGTGCCAGCAGTTTAGCCCGGAACTCTGGGGCCAACGTCCTGACTTTC | CASSLARNSGANVLTF
NA | TRBJ2-2 | TRBD2 | TRBV4-2 | TGTGCCAGCAGCCGGCACAGCGGGGGGAACACCGGGGAGCTGTTTTTT | CASSRHSGGNTGELFF
NA | TRBJ1-5 | NA | TRBV7-9 | TGTGCCAGCAGCTTATCGGAGGTTCAGCCCCAGCATTTT | CASSLSEVQPQHF
few | TRBJ2-7 | TRBD1 | TRBV29-1 | TGCAGCGTTGTGGGGACAGGGGCCTACGAGCAGTACTTC | CSVVGTGAYEQYF
few | TRBJ2-1 | NA | TRBV9 | TGTGCCAGCAGCGTAGAAGGGGTGGGTGAGCAGTTCTTC | CASSVEGVGEQFF
NA | TRBJ2-3 | NA | TRBV4-2 | TGTGCCAGCAGCCAAGATCTGGAGGGGGCGGATACGCAGTATTTT | CASSQDLEGADTQYF
NA | TRBJ2-7 | TRBD2 | TRBV29-1 | TGCAGCGTTGATGGGCTAGCGGGTACCTACGAGCAGTACTTC | CSVDGLAGTYEQYF
NA | TRBJ2-3 | TRBD1 | TRBV5-1 | TGCGCCAGCAGCGTTAGGACAGGGTCGTCAGATACGCAGTATTTT | CASSVRTGSSDTQYF
NA | TRBJ2-7 | NA | TRBV20-1 | TGCAGTGCTGGATTGGGGGAGCAGTACTTC | CSAGLGEQYF
few | TRBJ2-5 | NA | TRBV29-1 | TGCAGCGTTGAGGGGGGCTGGGAGACCCAGTACTTC | CSVEGGWETQYF
NA | TRBJ1-2 | TRBD1 | TRBV2 | TGTGCCAGCAGCTCCGGACAGGGCTATGGCTACACCTTC | CASSSGQGYGYTF
few | TRBJ2-7 | NA | TRBV7-6 | TGTGCCAGCAGCTTAGATCCAGTAAAGTACTTC | CASSLDPVKYF
NA | TRBJ1-1 | NA | TRBV5-4 | TGTGCCAGCAGTACCACGAACACTGAAGCTTTCTTT | CASSTTNTEAFF
NA | TRBJ2-4 | NA | TRBV27 | TGTGCCAGCAGTTTAACGGGCCAGGGGAACATTCAGTACTTC | CASSLTGQGNIQYF
NA | TRBJ1-4 | NA | TRBV4-3 | TGCGCCAGCAGCCACGGGGCAACTAATGAAAAACTGTTTTTT | CASSHGATNEKLFF
NA | TRBJ1-4 | NA | TRBV29-1 | TGCAGCGTTGAGGTTAGGGGGAATGAAAAACTGTTTTTT | CSVEVRGNEKLFF
NA | TRBJ1-1 | NA | TRBV7-2 | TGTGCCGAGCAGGAGGCCTGGGGCACTGAAGCTTTCTTT | CAEQEAWGTEAFF
few | TRBJ1-5 | TRBD1 | TRBV30 | TGTGCCTGTTCTACAGGGGTTGGGAATCAGCCCCAGCATTTT | CACSTGVGNQPQHF
NA | TRBJ1-1 | NA | TRBV4-1 | TGCGCCAGCAGCCAACACCGAACTAGGAACACTGAAGCTTTCTTT | CASSQHRTRNTEAFF
few | TRBJ2-3 | NA | TRBV13 | TGTGCCAGCAGCACACGAGCTCTCACAGATACGCAGTATTTT | CASSTRALTDTQYF
NA | TRBJ2-6 | NA | TRBV2 | TGTGCCAGCAGCTCTGGGGCCAACGTCCTGACTTTC | CASSSGANVLTF
NA | TRBJ2-6 | TRBD2 | TRBV5-1 | TGCGCCAGCAGCGGGAGCGGGGGCTCTGGGGCCAACGTCCTGACTTTC | CASSGSGGSGANVLTF
NA | TRBJ1-5 | TRBD1 | TRBV6-5 | TGTGCCAGCAGCAGGACAGGGAGCGGCAATCAGCCCCAGCATTTT | CASSRTGSGNQPQHF